The 22 T cell receptor beta chains below all came from one sample that was sequenced in a study of cytomegalovirus exposure and HLA in healthy donors. The primer mix had 60 Vbeta and 13 Jbeta primers. The repertoire was sequenced with immunoSEQ multiplex PCR; TCRdb's copy has only in-frame clones and lacks some. The sample lists some 170,000 clones, around four fifths occurring once. Sequences were obtained from PBMCs. These receptors came from a girl aged 2-10 years in good health and CMV-seropositive.

The chain combines TRBV5-8 with TRBJ2-5; no reliable D call. The V end lost 4 bases, the J end lost 4 bases, and 23 bases lay between the germline ends. This CDR3 is 17 amino acids long. The V gene's germline CDR1 is SGHTS and CDR2 YDEGEE. The CDR3 DNA is TGTGCCAGCAGCCCGCCCGACCGACTTCCTATGGGAGAGACCCAGTACTTC. Translated, it gives CASSPPDRLPMGETQYF. The full variable domain, with the rest looked up from reference TRBV5-8 and TRBJ2-5, is EAGVTQSPTHLIKTRGQQATLRCSPISGHTSVYWYQQALGLGLQFLLWYDEGEERNRGNFPPRFSGRQFPNYSSELNVNALELEDSALYLCASSPPDRLPMGETQYFGPGTRLLVL.

V and J are TRBV5-1 and TRBJ1-1, with D perhaps matching TRBD1 (6 bases). V lost 4 bases and J 4 bases, leaving 11 bases between the germline ends. Germline CDR1 SGHRS, CDR2 YFSETQ. The CDR3 spans 13 residues. The CDR3 sequence: CASSRGGATEAFF. As DNA, the CDR3 is TGCGCCAGCAGCCGGGGGGGGGCCACTGAAGCTTTCTTT.

There are a few counts of this clone. J is TRBJ2-7 and V is TRBV27, with 9 positions matching TRBD2. The CDR3 runs to 14 residues. Germline trimming cut 8 bases from V and 3 bases from J; bases unmatched to any gene: 8. CDR1 and CDR2 (germline): MNHEY, SMNVEV (reference sequence). The CDR3 is CASRLAGPFYEQYF. DNA of the CDR3: TGTGCCAGCCGGCTAGCGGGGCCCTTCTACGAGCAGTACTTC.

This chain joins TRBV5-1 and TRBJ1-2; 9 bases align to TRBD1. Trimming at V came to 4 bases and at J to 5 bases, leaving 6 bases not matched to a gene. CDR1 is SGHRS, CDR2 YFSETQ, per germline. This CDR3 is built from 14 residues. The DNA of the CDR3 is TGCGCCAGCAGCCCTGGGACAGGGAGGTATGGCTACACCTTC. Translation gives CASSPGTGRYGYTF.

This chain links TRBV11-2 with TRBJ1-2; 8 bases match TRBD1. J was trimmed by 7 bases and V by 4 bases; bases with no gene match: 5. The CDR3 runs to 13 residues. From germline, CDR1 is SGHAT and CDR2 FQNNGV. CDR3 nucleotides: TGTGCCAGCAGCTCGGACAGGGTGTCTGGCTACACCTTC. Translated, it gives CASSSDRVSGYTF.

The CDR3 DNA reads as TGCAGCGTTGAAGGACAGACGAACACCGGGGAGCTGTTTTTT. Translation gives CSVEGQTNTGELFF. This chain links TRBV29-1 with TRBJ2-2; TRBD1 might be the D (5 bases). Germline V gene sequence: CDR1 SQVTM, CDR2 ANQGSEA. Between the trimmed V and J ends, which lost 1 base and 0 bases, there was a span of 6 bases. The CDR3 extends over 14 amino acids.

The CDR3 coding sequence is TGTGCCAGCGGGGCTAGCGGAGTAACAGATACGCAGTATTTT. Translating gives CASGASGVTDTQYF. The chain employs TRBV6-1 and TRBJ2-3; 7 bases agree with TRBD2. The ends lost 8 bases at V and 3 bases at J; junction bases unmatched: 8. The CDR3 is made up of 14 amino acids. The germline V gene encodes CDR1 MNHNS and CDR2 SASEGT.

V usage is TRBV7-9 and J usage is TRBJ1-1; no definite D call. The germline CDR1 and CDR2 sequences are SEHNR and FQNEAQ (reference sequence). The CDR3 runs 15 residues. Trimming removed 5 bases at V and 0 bases at J, with 13 bases between. The CDR3 loop is CASSDGLDLNTEAFF. The CDR3 DNA is TGTGCCAGCAGCGACGGGCTGGACTTGAACACTGAAGCTTTCTTT.

The chain employs TRBV6-5 and TRBJ2-1; no firm D call. The V end lost 7 bases, the J end lost 10 bases, and 11 bases lay between the germline ends. The CDR3 contains 11 residues. Germline V gives CDR1 MNHEY, CDR2 SVGAGI. The CDR3 loop reads CASTYSGEQFF. CDR3 DNA sequence: TGTGCCAGCACCTATTCAGGAGAGCAGTTCTTC.

The V gene is TRBV29-1, the J gene TRBJ1-2; perhaps TRBD1 as D (6 bases). The germline gives CDR1 SQVTM, CDR2 ANQGSEA. Trimming took off 3 bases at V and 2 bases at J, with 10 bases between the two ends. The CDR3 is 13 residues long. The CDR3 nucleotides read TGCAGCGTTGACAGGGGCACAAACTATGGCTACACCTTC. Translation: CSVDRGTNYGYTF.

The chain has TRBV4-2 and TRBJ2-6, with D unresolved. Trimming pared 0 bases from V and 0 bases from J, leaving 9 bases between. The CDR3 has 17 residues. CDR1 and CDR2 from the germline V gene are LGHNA and YNFKEQ. CDR3 loop: CASSQEDSSSGANVLTF. CDR3 nucleotides: TGTGCCAGCAGCCAAGAGGATAGCAGCTCTGGGGCCAACGTCCTGACTTTC.

The sample holds one count of this clone. The chain uses TRBV30 and TRBJ1-5; unclear D gene. Trimming pared 2 bases from V and 5 bases from J, leaving 16 bases between. This CDR3 has 15 amino acids. Germline lookup yields CDR1 GTSNPN and CDR2 SVGIG (reference sequence). CDR3 loop: CAWSPPLPIHQPQHF. DNA of the CDR3: TGTGCCTGGAGTCCCCCCCTCCCTATTCATCAGCCCCAGCATTTT.

There are a few counts of this clone. This chain links TRBV29-1 with TRBJ1-1; a weak D match, TRBD1 (6 bases). V gave up 0 bases and J gave up 7 bases, with 15 bases separating them. Germline CDR1 SQVTM, CDR2 ANQGSEA. The length of the CDR3 is 14 residues. This CDR3 reads CSVEEGAVGREAFF. The CDR3 DNA sequence: TGCAGCGTTGAAGAGGGGGCAGTGGGGCGTGAAGCTTTCTTT.

The table lists this clone with a few counts. The chain carries TRBV6-6 and TRBJ1-6; possible D gene TRBD1, 5 bases. Germline V gives CDR1 MNHNY, CDR2 SVGAGI (reference sequence). The CDR3 sequence is 16 residues long. Trimming shortened V by 5 bases and J by 13 bases, and 24 bases separated the two germline ends. The CDR3 reads CASSPYGGQGARPLHF. CDR3 DNA: TGTGCCAGCAGTCCCTACGGCGGACAAGGGGCACGGCCCCTCCACTTT.

The chain links TRBV4-2 to TRBJ1-1, with TRBD1 identical over 9 bases. Germline CDR1 and CDR2: LGHNA and YNFKEQ. This CDR3 contains 14 residues. J was trimmed by 1 base and V by 4 bases; bases with no gene match: 1. The CDR3 DNA reads TGTGCCAGCAGCCCGGGACAGGGGAACACTGAAGCTTTCTTT. Protein sequence: CASSPGQGNTEAFF.

The rearrangement joins TRBV2 to TRBJ1-2; 8 positions match TRBD1. This CDR3 spans 14 amino acids. The V gene end was trimmed by 3 bases and the J gene end by 2 bases; junction bases not matched to a gene: 2. Germline loops: CDR1 SNHLY, CDR2 FYNNEI. Here the CDR3 DNA reads TGTGCCAGCAGTGACCGGGACAGGAACTATGGCTACACCTTC. The encoded protein is CASSDRDRNYGYTF.

This clone was counted only a few times. The chain employs TRBV6-5 and TRBJ2-7; possibly TRBD2 for D (5 bases). The CDR3 has 13 residues. The V end was cut by 7 bases, the J end by 2 bases, with 12 bases between. Germline V gene sequence: CDR1 MNHEY, CDR2 SVGAGI. The CDR3 sequence is CASTLGVTYEQYF. The CDR3 DNA reads as TGTGCCAGCACCCTCGGGGTAACCTACGAGCAGTACTTC.

J is TRBJ1-1 and V is TRBV28, with D perhaps TRBD1 (5 bases). Germline V gives CDR1 MDHEN, CDR2 SYDVKM. V dropped 8 bases and J dropped 0 bases, with 19 bases sitting between them. The CDR3 has 16 amino acids. Here the CDR3 DNA reads TGTGCCAGCCTACCGACCCAGACAGTCATGAACACTGAAGCTTTCTTT. Amino acids: CASLPTQTVMNTEAFF.

The DNA for the CDR3 is TGTGCCAGCAGCTTACCCCGACAGTTAAGCTCCTACAATGAGCAGTTCTTC. Translation gives CASSLPRQLSSYNEQFF. The chain joins TRBV7-9 to TRBJ2-1, with TRBD1 as a possible D gene (5 bases). The CDR3 has 17 amino acids. Germline V lookup: CDR1 SEHNR, CDR2 FQNEAQ (reference sequence). V gave up 2 bases and J gave up 0 bases, with 14 bases separating them.

The CDR3 nucleotides read TGTGCCAGCAGTTTGGGCAGGATTAACACTGAAGCTTTCTTT. The encoded protein is CASSLGRINTEAFF. J is TRBJ1-1 and V is TRBV27; no firm D call. Deletions cut 3 bases from V and 2 bases from J, with 10 bases between. CDR1 and CDR2 from the germline V gene are MNHEY and SMNVEV (reference sequence). This CDR3 region has 14 residues.

This chain links TRBV4-3 with TRBJ2-2; possible D gene TRBD2, 5 bases. Germline V gene sequence: CDR1 LGHNA, CDR2 YSLEER. The CDR3 totals 14 residues. The V gene lost 4 bases and the J gene lost 1 base, with 7 bases spanning the gap. CDR3 coding DNA: TGCGCCAGCAGCCTTCGGGAGAACACCGGGGAGCTGTTTTTT. Residues: CASSLRENTGELFF.

The chain uses TRBV4-2 and TRBJ2-5, with 16 bases identical to TRBD2. The CDR3 is 19 amino acids. The germline CDR1 and CDR2 sequences are LGHNA and YNFKEQ. V was clipped by 0 bases and J by 4 bases; unmatched bases: 8. The CDR3 nucleotides read TGTGCCAGCAGCCAAGATGGGGGACTAGCGGGAGGGAGGGGAGAGACCCAGTACTTC. Its translation is CASSQDGGLAGGRGETQYF.